The next 4 T cell receptor beta chains were all read from a single sample in a study of OX40 agonist ivuxolimab in advanced cancers. Assay used: immunoSEQ multiplex PCR; TCRdb lists only in-frame clones, some missing. The profile covers roughly 25,000 clones, with roughly 76% appearing a single time and around 15% taken by the ten largest. The sequenced sample was CD4+ or CD8+ T cells sorted from blood, obtained in a trial of the OX40 agonist ivuxolimab. The source is an adult with an advanced solid tumor such as melanoma, head and neck, liver or kidney cancer.

Only one count was recorded for this clone. This chain joins TRBV7-9 and TRBJ2-7; D is tentatively TRBD1 or TRBD2 (5 bases each). Looked up from germline, CDR1 is SEHNR and CDR2 is FQNEAQ (reference sequence). The CDR3 contains 12 residues. The V and J ends lost 6 bases and 6 bases respectively, with 12 bases between them. The CDR3 nucleotides are TGTGCCAGCAGACTAGACAGTGCCGAGCAGTACTTC. Translation: CASRLDSAEQYF.

This chain connects TRBV7-2 to TRBJ2-5; D gene ambiguous. Germline V gives CDR1 SGHTA, CDR2 FQGNSA. Trimming removed 3 bases from V and 4 bases from J, with 3 bases in between. This CDR3 region has 11 residues. Written as DNA, the CDR3 is TGTGCCAGCAGCTTTCGAGAGACCCAGTACTTC. Protein sequence: CASSFRETQYF.

This clone appeared a single time. This chain uses TRBV15 with TRBJ1-5; no definite D call. The V gene lost 1 base and the J gene lost 6 bases, with 10 bases spanning the gap. The CDR3 totals 14 residues. CDR1 and CDR2 from the germline V gene are LNHNV and YYDKDF (reference sequence). Here the CDR3 DNA reads TGTGCCACCAGCAGAGGGGTGGAGGGTCAGCCCCAGCATTTT. Encoded protein: CATSRGVEGQPQHF.

This chain uses TRBV7-3 with TRBJ2-1; TRBD1 matches 12 bases. This CDR3 comprises 16 residues. Trimming at V came to 5 bases and at J to 7 bases, leaving 9 bases not matched to a gene. The germline gives CDR1 SGHTA, CDR2 FQGTGA. The CDR3 DNA reads TGTGCCAGCAGCGCAACCGGGACAGGGGGCGAAAATGAGCAGTTCTTC. Translating it yields CASSATGTGGENEQFF.